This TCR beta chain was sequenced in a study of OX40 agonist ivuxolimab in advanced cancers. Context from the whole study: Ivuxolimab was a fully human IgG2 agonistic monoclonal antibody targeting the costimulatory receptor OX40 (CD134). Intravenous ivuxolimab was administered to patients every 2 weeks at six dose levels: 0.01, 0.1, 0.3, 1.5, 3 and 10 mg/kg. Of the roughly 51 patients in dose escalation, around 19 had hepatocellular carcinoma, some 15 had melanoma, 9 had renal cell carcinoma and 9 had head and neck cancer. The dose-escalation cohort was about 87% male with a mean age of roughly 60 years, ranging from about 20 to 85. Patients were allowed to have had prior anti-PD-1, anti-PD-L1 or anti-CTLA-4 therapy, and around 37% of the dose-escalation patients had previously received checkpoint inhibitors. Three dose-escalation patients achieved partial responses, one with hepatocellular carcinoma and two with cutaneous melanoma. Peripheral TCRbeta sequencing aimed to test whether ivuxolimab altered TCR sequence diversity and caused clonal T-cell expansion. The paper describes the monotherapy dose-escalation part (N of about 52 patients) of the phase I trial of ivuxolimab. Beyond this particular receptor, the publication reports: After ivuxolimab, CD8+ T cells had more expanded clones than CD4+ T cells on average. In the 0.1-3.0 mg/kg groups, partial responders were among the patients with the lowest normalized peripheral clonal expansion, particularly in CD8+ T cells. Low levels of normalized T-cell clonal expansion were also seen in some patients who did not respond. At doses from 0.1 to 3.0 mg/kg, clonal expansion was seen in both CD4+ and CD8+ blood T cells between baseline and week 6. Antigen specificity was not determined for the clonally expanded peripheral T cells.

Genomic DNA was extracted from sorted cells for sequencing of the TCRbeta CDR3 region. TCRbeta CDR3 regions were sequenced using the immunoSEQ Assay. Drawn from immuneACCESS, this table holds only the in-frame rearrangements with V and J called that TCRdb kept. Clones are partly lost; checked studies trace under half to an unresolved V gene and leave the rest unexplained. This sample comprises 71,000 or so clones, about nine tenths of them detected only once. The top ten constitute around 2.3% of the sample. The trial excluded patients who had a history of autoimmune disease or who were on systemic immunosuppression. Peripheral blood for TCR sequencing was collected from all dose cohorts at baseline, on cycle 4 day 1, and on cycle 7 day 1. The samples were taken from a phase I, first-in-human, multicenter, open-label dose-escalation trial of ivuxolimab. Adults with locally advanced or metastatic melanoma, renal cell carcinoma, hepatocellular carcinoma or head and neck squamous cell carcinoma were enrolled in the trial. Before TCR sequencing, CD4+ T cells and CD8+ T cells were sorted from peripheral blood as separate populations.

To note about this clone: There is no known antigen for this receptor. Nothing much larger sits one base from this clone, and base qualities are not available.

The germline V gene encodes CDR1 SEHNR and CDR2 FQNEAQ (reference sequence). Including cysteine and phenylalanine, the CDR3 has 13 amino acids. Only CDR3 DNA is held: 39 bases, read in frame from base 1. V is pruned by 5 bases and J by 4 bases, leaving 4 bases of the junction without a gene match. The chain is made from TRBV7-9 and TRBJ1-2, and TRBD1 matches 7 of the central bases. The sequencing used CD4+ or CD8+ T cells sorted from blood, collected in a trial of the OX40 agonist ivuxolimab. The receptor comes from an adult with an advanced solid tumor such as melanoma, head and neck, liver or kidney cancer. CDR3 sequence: CASSRGRGYGYTF. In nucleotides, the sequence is TGTGCCAGCAGCAGGGGGCGCGGCTATGGCTACACCTTC.